This T cell receptor (beta chain) was observed in a study of human CD8 memory T cell subsets. Scientists made TCR beta libraries using UMI-labeled 5' RACE. TCRdb reprocessed the 5' RACE reads and stores each CDR3 protein as one record, lacking DNA. In all, the sample yields about 6,700 distinct CDR3 sequences. Classification as TPEX applied to CCR7+ PD-1+ TIGIT+ early memory CD8+ T cells bearing exhausted-like traits. Enrichment of total CD8+ T cells was achieved using negative magnetic separation. The starting material, duplicate vials of around 150,000 sorted CD8+ T cells per subset, provided the RNA. Concerning this clonotype itself: Its antigen remains unknown.

Findings and limits, study-wide: This study sequenced T cell receptor beta chains alone.

Germline V gene lookup returns CDR1 SGDLS and CDR2 YYNGEE. The CDR3 is 15 residues long. The chain carries TRBV9 and TRBJ2-7; the D gene TCRdb calls, TRBD1, cannot be checked with no DNA. The sequencing sample was made of CD8+ T cells from PBMCs. This TCR was recovered from a human donor in good health. The chain's CDR3 is CASSAGQGPPYEQYF.